Included here is one T cell receptor beta chain sequence, with context. Its target is unknown. All patients were mismatch repair deficient, assessed by either PCR or immunohistochemistry. A few pembrolizumab responders had their TCRs sequenced. Germline V lookup: CDR1 ENHRY, CDR2 SYGVKD. V was cut by 6 bases and J by 4 bases, with 12 bases left in between. This CDR3 has 14 residues. This record comes from a study of PD-1 blockade in mismatch repair-deficient tumors. Study-wide results and limits: Tumor-resident clones, often absent from pretreatment blood, expanded after pembrolizumab and then contracted.

Profiled with immunoSEQ multiplex PCR; TCRdb holds only in-frame clones, not every one. The data show approximately 16,000 clones, approximately 88% seen once. The sequence came from an adult with mismatch repair-deficient cancer. Here the sequenced sample was PBMCs, taken before pembrolizumab treatment. This chain connects TRBV10-3 to TRBJ2-2; D tentatively reads TRBD1 or TRBD2 (5 bases each). CDR3 coding DNA: TGTGCCATCAGCAGGGTGGAGGTCACCGGGGAGCTGTTTTTT. Translation gives CAISRVEVTGELFF.